This is a list of T cell receptor beta chains from one sample in a study of T cells in Graves' hyperthyroidism and ophthalmopathy. In TCRdb, the multiplex PCR reads were re-called with MiXCR into one record per CDR3 protein. This table holds about 570,000 distinct CDR3 sequences, approximately 44% found once. Sequenced: peripheral blood or thyroid tissue (not recorded which). The source is an adult woman with Graves' disease, either hyperthyroidism or ophthalmopathy (not recorded which). CDR3s leave out the opening cysteine and the closing phenylalanine or tryptophan.

len: 13
j_gene: TRBJ2-2
v_gene: TRBV19
CDR3aa: ASSIMGAAAGELF

len: 11
j_gene: TRBJ1-2
v_gene: TRBV19
CDR3aa: ASSPSEGAGYT

len: 13
j_gene: TRBJ1-1
v_gene: TRBV7-9
CDR3aa: ASSTRTAMNTEAF

len: 11
j_gene: TRBJ1-1
v_gene: TRBV2
CDR3aa: ASSIRVATEAF

len: 11
j_gene: TRBJ1-1
v_gene: TRBV30
CDR3aa: AWSTWGDTEAF

len: 12
j_gene: TRBJ1-2
v_gene: TRBV12-3/TRBV12-4
CDR3aa: ASSLSDRAYGYT

len: 14
j_gene: TRBJ2-7
v_gene: TRBV11-2
CDR3aa: ASSLDGGGLPYEQY

len: 12
j_gene: TRBJ2-2
v_gene: TRBV6-5
CDR3aa: ASSSSGKAGELF

len: 12
j_gene: TRBJ2-7
v_gene: TRBV28
CDR3aa: ASSTSGLNYEQY

len: 12
j_gene: TRBJ1-2
v_gene: TRBV2
CDR3aa: ASTGGKDLYGYT

len: 12
j_gene: TRBJ1-2
v_gene: TRBV29-1
CDR3aa: SVGAETYNYGYT

len: 11
j_gene: TRBJ1-2
v_gene: TRBV24-1
CDR3aa: AASDETEYGYT

len: 11
j_gene: TRBJ1-2
v_gene: TRBV2
CDR3aa: AIRGRADYGYT

len: 12
j_gene: TRBJ2-7
v_gene: TRBV6-1
CDR3aa: ASSDGYASYEQY

len: 13
j_gene: TRBJ1-4
v_gene: TRBV5-1
CDR3aa: ASSLAQGNREKLF

len: 13
j_gene: TRBJ2-5
v_gene: TRBV7-9
CDR3aa: ASSQRREPQETQY

len: 14
j_gene: TRBJ2-2
v_gene: TRBV15
CDR3aa: ATSTGGLAGAGELF

len: 13
j_gene: TRBJ1-4
v_gene: TRBV6-4
CDR3aa: ASSDSDTYNEKLL

len: 14
j_gene: TRBJ1-2
v_gene: TRBV25-1
CDR3aa: ASSYGSASANYGYT

len: 12
j_gene: TRBJ1-5
v_gene: TRBV19
CDR3aa: ASKDRYSNQPQH

len: 12
j_gene: TRBJ1-1
v_gene: TRBV24-1
CDR3aa: ATRTGTGQTEAF

len: 13
j_gene: TRBJ1-2
v_gene: TRBV24-1
CDR3aa: ATSDLGHRSYGYT

len: 11
j_gene: TRBJ1-1
v_gene: TRBV6-6
CDR3aa: ASSYSLNTEAF

len: 10
j_gene: TRBJ2-7
v_gene: TRBV10-3
CDR3aa: TIAYAEGEQY

len: 10
j_gene: TRBJ1-4
v_gene: TRBV12-3/TRBV12-4
CDR3aa: ASSPDPRKLF

len: 13
j_gene: TRBJ1-2
v_gene: TRBV6-5
CDR3aa: ASIDREMGRGGYT

len: 11
j_gene: TRBJ2-7
v_gene: TRBV10-1
CDR3aa: ASSESGSYEQY

len: 14
j_gene: TRBJ2-3
v_gene: TRBV29-1
CDR3aa: SVEDPNSLRIDTQY

len: 12
j_gene: TRBJ1-3
v_gene: TRBV20-1
CDR3aa: SASPGSGGNTIY

len: 12
j_gene: TRBJ2-7
v_gene: TRBV27
CDR3aa: ASSLRGARYEQY

len: 10
j_gene: TRBJ1-2
v_gene: TRBV5-1
CDR3aa: ASSFRGSGYT

len: 13
j_gene: TRBJ2-5
v_gene: TRBV7-2
CDR3aa: ASSLVGRLQETQY

len: 11
j_gene: TRBJ1-1
v_gene: TRBV9
CDR3aa: ASSGPSNTEAF

len: 13
j_gene: TRBJ2-7
v_gene: TRBV7-9
CDR3aa: ASSSGDQGSGEQY

len: 11
j_gene: TRBJ2-6
v_gene: TRBV19
CDR3aa: ASRRTGANVLT

len: 13
j_gene: TRBJ1-6
v_gene: TRBV6-4
CDR3aa: ASSDSTGGGSPLH

len: 11
j_gene: TRBJ2-3
v_gene: TRBV20-1
CDR3aa: SALAGLTDTQY

len: 11
j_gene: TRBJ2-7
v_gene: TRBV29-1
CDR3aa: SVGGQATYEQY

len: 12
j_gene: TRBJ1-1
v_gene: TRBV2
CDR3aa: ASSEQGKSTEAF

len: 9
j_gene: TRBJ2-5
v_gene: TRBV12-3/TRBV12-4
CDR3aa: ASSLQETQY

len: 16
j_gene: TRBJ2-1
v_gene: TRBV24-1
CDR3aa: ATSDGVSSGGSYNEQF